Shown below are 11 T cell receptor beta chains from a single sample sequenced in a study of cytomegalovirus exposure and HLA in healthy donors. With 60 Vbeta and 13 Jbeta primers, the PCR was carried out. Some clones are missing from TCRdb's copy, which holds only in-frame ones; the method was immunoSEQ multiplex PCR. In the table there are some 150,000 clones, approximately 79% of which are singletons. The sequenced sample was PBMCs. The receptor set was obtained from a man aged 40-49 years in good health and CMV-seronegative.

The chain has TRBV28 and TRBJ2-2, with D maybe TRBD2 (6 bases). This CDR3 contains 19 residues. Trimming pared 5 bases from V and 0 bases from J, leaving 22 bases between. The V gene's germline CDR1 is MDHEN and CDR2 SYDVKM. The CDR3 sequence: CASSTHLGGRGANTGELFF. DNA for the CDR3: TGTGCCAGCAGTACTCACTTAGGTGGGCGGGGCGCGAACACCGGGGAGCTGTTTTTT. Based on the CDR3 plus reference TRBV28 and TRBJ2-2, the full variable domain is DVKVTQSSRYLVKRTGEKVFLECVQDMDHENMFWYRQDPGLGLRLIYFSYDVKMKEKGDIPEGYSVSREKKERFSLILESASTNQTSMYLCASSTHLGGRGANTGELFFGEGSRLTVL.

This clone appeared a single time. This sample includes further DNA sequences coding for the same CDR3. This chain joins TRBV5-1 and TRBJ2-2; TRBD2 is a possible D gene (6 bases). Germline V gives CDR1 SGHRS, CDR2 YFSETQ. This CDR3 has 15 amino acids. Trimming cost V 2 bases and J 5 bases, with 13 bases left between them. CDR3 protein: CASSLAGVGTGELFF. The CDR3 region has the DNA TGCGCCAGCAGCTTAGCGGGTGTGGGGACCGGGGAGCTGTTTTTT.

The CDR3 is CASSSPAMGGSSYNEQFF. In DNA, the CDR3 is TGTGCCAGCAGCTCCCCGGCCATGGGGGGGAGCTCCTACAATGAGCAGTTCTTC. J is TRBJ2-1 and V is TRBV11-2, with 7 nucleotides matching TRBD2. Trimming took 4 bases from V and 0 from J; bases not matched to a gene: 12. This CDR3 is built from 18 residues. Germline CDR1 and CDR2: SGHAT and FQNNGV.

This clone was seen a single time. The chain joins TRBV7-2 to TRBJ2-7; TRBD2 might be the D (6 bases). In germline, CDR1 is SGHTA, CDR2 FQGNSA. V was shortened by 1 base and J by 6 bases, with 10 bases between the two germline ends. This CDR3 is 13 amino acids long. The CDR3 DNA follows: TGTGCCAGCAGCTTAGTCGGGAGCGGCGAGCAGTACTTC. Translation gives CASSLVGSGEQYF.

This chain uses TRBV11-2 with TRBJ2-7; 10 bases are shared with TRBD1. CDR1 and CDR2 (germline): SGHAT, FQNNGV. V was clipped by 0 bases and J by 6 bases; unmatched bases: 2. This CDR3 comprises 14 residues. In DNA, the CDR3 is TGTGCCAGCAGCTTAGAATGGACAGGGGGCGAGCAGTACTTC. Protein: CASSLEWTGGEQYF.

The V gene is TRBV7-9, the J gene TRBJ2-5, with 10 bases aligning to TRBD2. J was trimmed by 2 bases and V by 4 bases; bases with no gene match: 1. Germline assignment: CDR1 SEHNR and CDR2 FQNEAQ (reference sequence). The CDR3 extends over 14 amino acids. CDR3 amino acids: CASSYSGRQETQYF. The CDR3 DNA is TGTGCCAGCAGCTATAGCGGGAGGCAAGAGACCCAGTACTTC.

V gene TRBV11-1 combines with J gene TRBJ2-7, with TRBD1 matching over 10 bases. After removal of 5 bases from V and 1 base from J, the junction contained 5 bases not matched to a gene. Per the germline V gene, CDR1 is SGHAT and CDR2 is FQDESV (reference sequence). This CDR3 region has 15 residues. CDR3 in amino acids: CASSPGTGVSYEQYF. The CDR3, as DNA: TGTGCCAGCAGCCCGGGGACAGGGGTTTCCTACGAGCAGTACTTC.

V usage is TRBV5-1 and J usage is TRBJ2-1, with 9 bases lining up with TRBD1. CDR1 and CDR2 from the germline V gene are SGHRS and YFSETQ. With 4 bases clipped from V and 7 bases from J, the junction kept 3 bases outside the gene matches. CDR3 length: 13 residues. The CDR3 region has the DNA TGCGCCAGCAGCGAGGGACAGGGAAATGAGCAGTTCTTC. Protein: CASSEGQGNEQFF.

J is TRBJ2-1 and V is TRBV18; a weak D match, TRBD2 (7 bases). The ends were cut back, 5 bases at V and 8 bases at J, with 16 bases in the middle. Germline V gene data show CDR1 as KGHSH and CDR2 as LQKENI. The CDR3 runs 14 residues. CDR3 in amino acids: CASSSRGGSHEQFF. CDR3 DNA: TGTGCCAGCTCATCGAGGGGGGGCAGCCATGAGCAGTTCTTC.

The V call is TRBV5-5, the J call TRBJ2-7, with 7 bases aligning to TRBD1. Per germline, CDR1 SGHKS and CDR2 YYEKEE (reference sequence). The CDR3 loop spans 18 amino acids. Unmatched junction bases numbered 21, after V lost 4 bases and J lost 5 bases. DNA for the CDR3: TGTGCCAGCAGCGCGCTTCTCCGCGACAGGGTCGTGTCCCACGAGCAGTACTTC. Encoded protein: CASSALLRDRVVSHEQYF.

The rearrangement links TRBV7-8 to TRBJ2-7; TRBD2 might be the D (7 bases). Germline CDR1 reads SGHVS; CDR2 reads FQNEAQ. The V end lost 5 bases, the J end lost 12 bases, and 26 bases lay between the germline ends. The CDR3 spans 15 residues. The CDR3 sequence is CASSPSGAGVPVRYF. The CDR3 DNA is TGTGCCAGCAGCCCCAGCGGGGCAGGGGTTCCGGTGAGGTACTTC.